The rows below give T cell receptor beta chains drawn from one sample of a study of shared clonotypes between healthy human individuals. Generated by immunoSEQ multiplex PCR, the TCRdb table keeps only in-frame clones and is missing some. The sample carries hundreds of thousands of clones, 92% recorded once. Sample: naive CD8+ T cells sorted from blood. The receptor source for this set is a man between 25 and 39 years old in good health. CDR3s include the opening cysteine and the closing phenylalanine or tryptophan. A D gene is named only where the DNA matches it firmly. For some rows the clone size is stated as once, few or many, or as a class when expanded; others skip it.

D	size	V	J	DNA	CDR3
.	.	TRBV27	TRBJ2-1	TGTGCCAGCAGTTTATGGTCTGGCAATGAGCAGTTCTTC	CASSLWSGNEQFF
.	.	TRBV7-7	TRBJ2-5	TGTGCTAGCAGCTTAGCATCCCAAGAGACCCAGTACTTC	CASSLASQETQYF
TRBD1	.	TRBV5-8	TRBJ1-1	TGTGCCAGCAGCTTTCGGCCGGAGGGGGCTAACACTGAAGCTTTCTTT	CASSFRPEGANTEAFF
TRBD2	.	TRBV29-1	TRBJ2-7	TGCAGCGTTGGAGTACTAGCGGGCTCCTACGAGCAGTACTTC	CSVGVLAGSYEQYF
.	.	TRBV5-4	TRBJ2-7	TGTGCCAGCAGCTTGAAGGGCTACGAGCAGTACTTC	CASSLKGYEQYF
TRBD2	.	TRBV2	TRBJ2-1	TGTGCCAGCAGTAAAATGAGCGGGGGTTCCTACAATGAGCAGTTCTTC	CASSKMSGGSYNEQFF
TRBD1	.	TRBV19	TRBJ2-7	TGTGCCAGTAGTTTCTCCGGGACAGTCTCCTACGAGCAGTACTTC	CASSFSGTVSYEQYF
TRBD2	.	TRBV5-1	TRBJ2-3	TGCGCCAGCAGCTTAGTGGGAGGGGTCACAGATACGCAGTATTTT	CASSLVGGVTDTQYF
.	.	TRBV11-3	TRBJ2-5	TGTGCCAGCAGCGCCACCGGGAACCCTAAAGAGACCCAGTACTTC	CASSATGNPKETQYF
TRBD1	once	TRBV28	TRBJ1-4	TGTGCCAGCAGTCCCCGGGACAGGGGAGGTGAAAAACTGTTTTTT	CASSPRDRGGEKLFF
.	.	TRBV27	TRBJ1-4	TGTGCCAGCAGTTCCCAGGGTTCTCGGGAAAAACTGTTTTTT	CASSSQGSREKLFF
.	.	TRBV11-2	TRBJ1-2	TGTGCCAGCAGCTTTATCGGGACCGAGAGCTACACCTTC	CASSFIGTESYTF
.	.	TRBV4-1	TRBJ2-7	TGCGCCAGCAGCCCCCGAGAGGGGAGCTCCTACGAGCAGTACTTC	CASSPREGSSYEQYF
.	.	TRBV28	TRBJ2-1	TGTGCCAGCAGTTTAAGGGGAGGTAATGAGCAGTTCTTC	CASSLRGGNEQFF
.	.	TRBV11-2	TRBJ2-3	TGTGCCAGCAGCTTAGATCCTTGGCGCCCTTGGGAGTCAGATACGCAGTATTTT	CASSLDPWRPWESDTQYF
.	.	TRBV5-5	TRBJ1-3	TGTGCCAGCAGTCCCCGGGACACGGGGGGAAACACCATATATTTT	CASSPRDTGGNTIYF
TRBD1	.	TRBV11-2	TRBJ1-3	TGTGCCAGTTCTACCCAGGGGGCGGAAGGAAACACCATATATTTT	CASSTQGAEGNTIYF
.	.	TRBV5-1	TRBJ1-5	TGCGCCAGCAGCTTGGGAGGAGATCAGCCCCAGCATTTT	CASSLGGDQPQHF
TRBD1	.	TRBV7-8	TRBJ2-3	TGTGCCAGCAGCTTTAAAGGCCAGACAGGGCAGGGCACAGATACGCAGTATTTT	CASSFKGQTGQGTDTQYF